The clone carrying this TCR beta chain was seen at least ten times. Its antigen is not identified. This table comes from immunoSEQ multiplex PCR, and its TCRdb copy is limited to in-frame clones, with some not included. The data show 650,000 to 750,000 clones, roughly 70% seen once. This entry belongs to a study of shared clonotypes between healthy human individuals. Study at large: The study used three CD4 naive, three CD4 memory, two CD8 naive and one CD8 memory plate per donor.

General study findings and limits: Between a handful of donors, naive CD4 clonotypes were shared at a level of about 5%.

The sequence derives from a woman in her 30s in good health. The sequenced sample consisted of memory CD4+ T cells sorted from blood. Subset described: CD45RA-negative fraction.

In DNA, the CDR3 is TGTGCCAGCAGCTCTACTAGCACAGATACGCAGTATTTT. The encoded protein is CASSSTSTDTQYF. The chain is built from TRBV7-3 and TRBJ2-3; D remains unclear. This CDR3 spans 13 amino acids. Germline loops: CDR1 SGHTA, CDR2 FQGTGA. Trimming shortened V by 4 bases and J by 0 bases, and 5 bases separated the two germline ends. The full variable domain, its missing parts supplied by reference TRBV7-3 and TRBJ2-3, is GAGVSQTPSNKVTEKGKYVELRCDPISGHTALYWYRQSLGQGPEFLIYFQGTGAADDSGLPNDRFFAVRPEGSVSTLKIQRTERGDSAVYLCASSSTSTDTQYFGPGTRLTVL.